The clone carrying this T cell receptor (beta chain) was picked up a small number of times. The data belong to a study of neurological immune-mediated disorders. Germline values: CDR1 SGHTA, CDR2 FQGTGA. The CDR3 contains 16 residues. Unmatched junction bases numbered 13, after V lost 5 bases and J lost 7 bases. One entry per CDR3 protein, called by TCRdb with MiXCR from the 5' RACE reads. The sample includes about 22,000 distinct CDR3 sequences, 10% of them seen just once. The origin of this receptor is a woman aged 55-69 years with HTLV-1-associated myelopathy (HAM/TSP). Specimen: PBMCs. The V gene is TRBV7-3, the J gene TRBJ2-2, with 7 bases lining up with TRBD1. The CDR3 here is CASSPAPGGLIGELFF. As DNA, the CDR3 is TGTGCCAGCAGCCCCGCGCCAGGGGGATTGATCGGGGAGCTGTTTTTT.